These 20 T cell receptor beta chains share one sample of origin, sequenced in a study of T-cell memory formation after mild COVID-19. In TCRdb, the 5' RACE reads were re-called with MiXCR into one record per CDR3 protein. Found here are roughly 310,000 distinct CDR3 sequences, approximately 15% of them singletons; the top ten hold 20% to 25%. The source material was PBMCs or a T cell subset sorted from them (not recorded which). The receptors originated from a young man who had mild COVID-19 (a few samples of this study predate the infection). Cell type and time point are not known.

This clonotype has a handful of counts. The J gene is TRBJ2-5, the V gene TRBV9; D call uncertain. The CDR3 is 13 amino acids. The V end was cut by 0 bases, the J end by 1 base, with 4 bases between. Germline loops: CDR1 SGDLS, CDR2 YYNGEE. CDR3 sequence (DNA): TGTGCCAGCAGCGTAGGGACCCAAGAGACCCAGTACTTC. Protein product: CASSVGTQETQYF.

This chain connects TRBV7-7 to TRBJ2-5, with TRBD1 identical over 9 bases. The CDR3 is made up of 15 amino acids. Looked up from germline, CDR1 is SSHAT and CDR2 is FNYEAQ (reference sequence). CDR3 sequence reads: CASAPGQGYQETQYF. DNA for the CDR3: TGTGCTAGCGCACCGGGACAGGGATACCAAGAGACCCAGTACTTC.

This clonotype came up a few times. V is TRBV5-6 and J is TRBJ2-3, with D tentatively TRBD2 (5 bases). V was trimmed by 0 bases and J by 2 bases, leaving 16 bases between them. The germline CDR1 and CDR2 sequences are SGHDT and YYEEEE. The CDR3 loop spans 17 amino acids. This CDR3 reads CASSLELAGLLTDTQYF. Written as DNA, the CDR3 is TGTGCCAGCAGCTTGGAATTAGCTGGACTTCTCACAGATACGCAGTATTTT.

The chain employs TRBV6-2 or TRBV6-3 and TRBJ2-1, with unresolved D. The V gene's germline CDR1 is MNHEY and CDR2 SVGEGT. This CDR3 region has 14 residues. The germline V and J ends were trimmed by 7 bases and 0 bases, with 10 bases remaining between them. The CDR3 protein is CASTHSDSYNEQFF. DNA for the CDR3: TGTGCCAGCACTCACTCGGACTCCTACAATGAGCAGTTCTTC.

V gene TRBV7-9 combines with J gene TRBJ2-2; D is uncertain. CDR1 is SEHNR and CDR2 is FQNEAQ in the germline V gene (reference sequence). Trimming stripped 1 base from V and 4 bases from J, with 16 bases between. The CDR3 consists of 17 residues. This CDR3 reads CASSLGTSSGVTGELFF. CDR3 in DNA: TGTGCCAGCAGCTTAGGCACCTCAAGTGGGGTCACCGGGGAGCTGTTTTTT.

This clonotype has only a few counts. V usage is TRBV27 and J usage is TRBJ2-1, with a weak D call TRBD2 (5 bases). V was trimmed by 6 bases and J by 8 bases, leaving 17 bases between them. Germline values: CDR1 MNHEY, CDR2 SMNVEV (reference sequence). The CDR3 covers 14 residues. The CDR3 protein is CASSMSYEGDEQFF. In DNA form, the CDR3 reads TGTGCCAGCAGCATGTCCTACGAGGGAGATGAGCAGTTCTTC.

The chain is built from TRBV12-3 or TRBV12-4 and TRBJ1-1; D not certain. The CDR3 runs 12 residues. V lost 3 bases, J lost 0 bases, and 2 bases lay in between. CDR3 nucleotide sequence: TGTGCCAGCAGTTTCGTGAACACTGAAGCTTTCTTT. Translated, it gives CASSFVNTEAFF.

The chain carries TRBV7-9 and TRBJ1-2; D unresolved. CDR1 SEHNR and CDR2 FQNEAQ come from the germline V gene (reference sequence). The CDR3 is 12 residues long. V was trimmed by 1 base and J by 5 bases, leaving 5 bases between them. As DNA, the CDR3 is TGTGCCAGCAGCTTAGACGGATATGGCTACACCTTC. It is translated as CASSLDGYGYTF.

This clonotype has only a few counts. V usage is TRBV7-3 and J usage is TRBJ2-1; the match to TRBD1 covers 7 bases. From germline, CDR1 is SGHTA and CDR2 FQGTGA. The V and J ends lost 9 bases and 2 bases, in that order; junction bases with no gene match: 7. The CDR3 consists of 14 residues. The CDR3 nucleotides read TGTGCCAGGAAGACAGGGATTCCCTACAATGAGCAGTTCTTC. Translation gives CARKTGIPYNEQFF.

This clonotype was recorded a few times. The chain carries TRBV25-1 and TRBJ1-4; 7 bases map to TRBD1. With V trimmed by 7 bases and J by 7 bases, 12 bases remained unmatched. Germline lookup yields CDR1 MGHDK and CDR2 SYGVNS. The CDR3 covers 15 residues. In DNA form, the CDR3 reads TGTGCCAGCACCCCCGGGGTTACAGGGGCTGAAAAACTGTTTTTT. Its translation: CASTPGVTGAEKLFF.

The J gene is TRBJ1-6, the V gene TRBV4-1, with D maybe TRBD1 (5 bases). CDR3 length: 14 amino acids. The V end was cut by 3 bases, the J end by 14 bases, with 17 bases between. Germline CDR1 is MGHRA and CDR2 is YSYEKL. DNA for the CDR3: TGCGCCAGCAGCCACTCCGCCGGGACCGGGGCCCTCCACTTT. It is translated as CASSHSAGTGALHF.

Many counts were recorded for this clonotype. V usage is TRBV7-2 and J usage is TRBJ2-7; no firm D call. Per the germline V gene, CDR1 is SGHTA and CDR2 is FQGNSA. Trimming removed 5 bases from V and 6 bases from J, with 11 bases in between. The CDR3 is 12 residues long. The CDR3 bases are TGTGCCAGCAGCCCGGACGTGGGCGAGCAGTACGTC. Translated: CASSPDVGEQYV.

This clonotype was seen at least ten times. This sequence joins TRBV3-1 and TRBJ2-1; TRBD1 aligns across 12 bases. J was trimmed by 9 bases and V by 4 bases; bases with no gene match: 13. CDR3 length equals 17 residues. Germline CDR1 and CDR2: LGHDT and YNNKEL (reference sequence). The CDR3: CASSPWAGTGGEGEQFF. DNA of the CDR3: TGTGCCAGCAGCCCGTGGGCCGGGACAGGGGGCGAAGGTGAGCAGTTCTTC.

The chain carries TRBV20-1 and TRBJ2-2, with TRBD2 as a possible D gene (6 bases). CDR1 is DFQATT and CDR2 is SNEGSKA in the germline V gene (reference sequence). The CDR3 contains 14 residues. V was pared by 1 base and J by 5 bases, with 11 bases between. The CDR3 loop reads CSARVGSRTGELFF. CDR3 DNA sequence: TGCAGTGCTAGAGTCGGGAGTAGGACCGGGGAGCTGTTTTTT.

J is TRBJ2-7 and V is TRBV28; the match to TRBD1 covers 9 bases. Germline loops: CDR1 MDHEN, CDR2 SYDVKM. The CDR3 sequence is 15 residues long. The trim removed 3 bases at V and 0 bases at J, leaving 3 bases unmatched. CDR3 nucleotide sequence: TGTGCCAGCAGTTTGGGACAGGGAATCTCCTACGAGCAGTACGTC. It translates to CASSLGQGISYEQYV.

The V call is TRBV6-2 or TRBV6-3, the J call TRBJ1-1, with D perhaps matching TRBD1 (6 bases). The CDR3 has 12 residues. Germline V gives CDR1 MNHEY, CDR2 SVGEGT. The V end lost 6 bases, the J end lost 10 bases, and 15 bases lay between the germline ends. CDR3 DNA: TGTGCCAGCAGACGAGGACAGTCCGGAGCTTTCTTT. Its protein is CASRRGQSGAFF.

Many counts were recorded for this clonotype. This chain links TRBV7-2 with TRBJ2-3; D could derive from TRBD1 or TRBD2 (6 bases each). V lost 8 bases and J lost 4, with 10 bases in between. Germline CDR1 and CDR2: SGHTA and FQGNSA. The CDR3 contains 12 residues. CDR3 protein: CASEGGSDTQYF. The CDR3 bases are TGTGCCAGCGAGGGGGGTTCAGATACGCAGTATTTT.

This clonotype was observed a handful of times. The rearrangement joins TRBV7-6 to TRBJ2-1, with 10 bases identical to TRBD2. The CDR3 has 15 amino acids. Germline-derived CDR1 and CDR2 are SGHVS and FNYEAQ. The ends lost 5 bases at V and 4 bases at J; junction bases unmatched: 5. The CDR3 DNA is TGTGCCAGCAGCCACGGGACTAGCGAGTACAATGAGCAGTTCTTC. Protein sequence: CASSHGTSEYNEQFF.

This chain uses TRBV6-5 with TRBJ2-5; 7 bases match TRBD1. The germline V gene has CDR1 MNHEY and CDR2 SVGAGI. The CDR3 runs 14 residues. J gave up 5 bases and V 0 bases, and 3 bases lay outside the gene matches. The CDR3 DNA reads TGTGCCAGCAGTTACTCAGACAGGGCTGAGACCCAGTACTTC. Its translation is CASSYSDRAETQYF.

The chain couples TRBV18 to TRBJ2-1; D not certain. Germline CDR1 KGHSH, CDR2 LQKENI. CDR3 size: 16 residues. Trimming removed 6 bases from V and 0 bases from J, with 15 bases in between. The CDR3 DNA reads TGTGCCAGCTCCCGCATCCCTCCCCACTCCTACAATGAGCAGTTCTTC. Translation gives CASSRIPPHSYNEQFF.